This TCR beta chain was sequenced for a study of T-cell memory formation after mild COVID-19. Germline V gene lookup returns CDR1 MGHDK and CDR2 SYGVNS. V dropped 6 bases and J dropped 3 bases, with 17 bases sitting between them. The CDR3 extends over 15 amino acids. A remark on this clonotype: No antigen is known for it.

Study-wide results and caveats: Prior to infection, memory already included some responding clones, suggesting cross-reactive memory joined. Shrinking CD4+ clones were chiefly CM and EM; CD8+ ones were chiefly EMRA. Second-wave clones peaking on day 37 lacked confirmed SARS-CoV-2 specificity.

TCRdb independently ran MiXCR on the 5' RACE reads; one entry per CDR3 protein. The table has hundreds of thousands of distinct CDR3 sequences, under 20% seen once. The sample comprised PBMCs or a T cell subset sorted from them (not recorded which). The receptor's source is a man between 18 and 35 years old who had mild COVID-19 (a few samples of this study predate the infection). Cell type and time point are not known. This chain connects TRBV25-1 to TRBJ1-1; D is possibly TRBD1 (6 bases). CDR3: CASRRQVLGYTEAFF. The CDR3 DNA follows: TGTGCCAGCAGAAGACAGGTCCTTGGGTACACTGAAGCTTTCTTT.